This T cell receptor beta chain was found in a study of shared clonotypes between healthy human individuals. The overall study: Aged 18 to 49, the donors were a couple of women and a few men. The study, taken as a whole, reports: A few donors held about 5% of naive CD4 clonotypes in common.

The naive CD8 fraction comprised CD45RO-negative cells positively selected for CCR7 and excluded terminally differentiated effector memory CD45RA+ cells. As concerns this clone: Its target is unknown.

Genomic DNA belonging to each subset was distributed in equal measure over several immunoSEQ plates. Generated by immunoSEQ multiplex PCR, the TCRdb table keeps only in-frame clones and is missing some. This table holds millions of clones, approximately 95% found once. The TCR was taken from a man aged 18 to 29 in good health. Source material: naive CD8+ T cells sorted from blood.

CDR3 in amino acids: CAEGRNTEAFF. CDR3 bases: TGTGCCGAGGGGCGGAACACTGAAGCTTTCTTT. The J gene is TRBJ1-1, the V gene TRBV30; possibly TRBD1 for D (5 bases). The length of the CDR3 is 11 residues. Germline V gene lookup returns CDR1 GTSNPN and CDR2 SVGIG (reference sequence). Between the trimmed V and J ends, which lost 8 bases and 1 base, there was a span of 8 bases.